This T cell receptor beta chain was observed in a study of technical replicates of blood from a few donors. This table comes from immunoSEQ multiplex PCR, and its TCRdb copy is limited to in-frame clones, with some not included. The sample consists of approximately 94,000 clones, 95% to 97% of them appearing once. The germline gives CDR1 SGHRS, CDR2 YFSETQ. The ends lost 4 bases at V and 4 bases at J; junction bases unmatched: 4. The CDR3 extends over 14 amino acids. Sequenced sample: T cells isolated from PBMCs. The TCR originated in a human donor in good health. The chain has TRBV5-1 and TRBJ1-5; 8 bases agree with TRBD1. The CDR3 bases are TGCGCCAGCAGCCTGGGACAGGTAAATCAGCCCCAGCATTTT. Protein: CASSLGQVNQPQHF.